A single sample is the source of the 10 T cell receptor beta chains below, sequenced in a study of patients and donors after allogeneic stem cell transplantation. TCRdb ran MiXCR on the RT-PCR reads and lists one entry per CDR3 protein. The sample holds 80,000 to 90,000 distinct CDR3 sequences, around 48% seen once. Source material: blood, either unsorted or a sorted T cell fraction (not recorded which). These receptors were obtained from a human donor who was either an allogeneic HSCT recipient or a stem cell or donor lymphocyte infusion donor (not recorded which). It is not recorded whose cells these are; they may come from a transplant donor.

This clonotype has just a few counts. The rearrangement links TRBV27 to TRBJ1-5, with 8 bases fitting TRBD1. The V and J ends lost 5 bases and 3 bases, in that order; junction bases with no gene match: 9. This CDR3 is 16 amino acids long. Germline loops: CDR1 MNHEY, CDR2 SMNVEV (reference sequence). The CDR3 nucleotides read TGTGCCAGCAGTCCTCGGACAGGGACCGCCAATCAGCCCCAGCATTTT. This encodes CASSPRTGTANQPQHF.

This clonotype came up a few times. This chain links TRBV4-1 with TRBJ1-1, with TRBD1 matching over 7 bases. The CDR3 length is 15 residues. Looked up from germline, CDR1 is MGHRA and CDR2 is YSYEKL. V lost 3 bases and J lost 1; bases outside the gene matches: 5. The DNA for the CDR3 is TGCGCCAGCAGCCACTCCGACAGGGCGAACACTGAAGCTTTCTTT. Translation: CASSHSDRANTEAFF.

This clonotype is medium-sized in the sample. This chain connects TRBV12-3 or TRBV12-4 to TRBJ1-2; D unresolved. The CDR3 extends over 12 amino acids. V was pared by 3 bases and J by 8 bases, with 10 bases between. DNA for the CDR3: TGTGCCAGCAGTTTTCGGGTATTCGGCTACACCTTC. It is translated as CASSFRVFGYTF.

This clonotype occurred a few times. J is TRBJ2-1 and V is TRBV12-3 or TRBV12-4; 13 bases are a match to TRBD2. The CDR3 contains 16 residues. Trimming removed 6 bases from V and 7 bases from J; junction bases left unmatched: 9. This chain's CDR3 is CASSQLAGGPGNEQFF. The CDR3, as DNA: TGTGCCAGCAGCCAACTAGCGGGAGGGCCGGGGAATGAGCAGTTCTTC.

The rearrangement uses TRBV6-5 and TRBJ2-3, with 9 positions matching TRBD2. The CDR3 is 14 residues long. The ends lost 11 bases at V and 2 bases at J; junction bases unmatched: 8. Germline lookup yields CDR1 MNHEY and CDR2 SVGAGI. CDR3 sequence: CARAASGNTDTQYF. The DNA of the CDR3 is TGTGCCCGCGCGGCTAGCGGGAACACAGATACGCAGTATTTT.

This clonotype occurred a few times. The CDR3 loop reads CASRETGQPGGNTIYF. CDR3 DNA: TGTGCCAGCAGGGAAACGGGGCAGCCTGGAGGAAACACCATATATTTT. The chain links TRBV12-3 or TRBV12-4 to TRBJ1-3; possible D gene TRBD1, 5 bases. This CDR3 contains 16 residues. Trimming removed 6 bases from V and 4 bases from J, with 19 bases in between.

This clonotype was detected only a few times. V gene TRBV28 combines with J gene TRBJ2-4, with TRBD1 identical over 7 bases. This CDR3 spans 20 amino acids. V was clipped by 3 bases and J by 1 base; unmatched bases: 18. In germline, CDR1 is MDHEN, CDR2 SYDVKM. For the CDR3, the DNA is TGTGCCAGCAGTTTCCCTTCCGTGTCGGCTAGGGGGCTGGCCAAAAACATTCAGTACTTC. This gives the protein CASSFPSVSARGLAKNIQYF.

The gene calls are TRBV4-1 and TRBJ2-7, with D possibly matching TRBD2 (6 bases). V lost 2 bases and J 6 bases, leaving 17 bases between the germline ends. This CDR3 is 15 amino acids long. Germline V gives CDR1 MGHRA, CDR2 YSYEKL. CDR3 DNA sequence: TGCGCCAGCAGCCAAATTTTGGGCGGGAACGGCGAGCAGTACTTC. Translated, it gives CASSQILGGNGEQYF.

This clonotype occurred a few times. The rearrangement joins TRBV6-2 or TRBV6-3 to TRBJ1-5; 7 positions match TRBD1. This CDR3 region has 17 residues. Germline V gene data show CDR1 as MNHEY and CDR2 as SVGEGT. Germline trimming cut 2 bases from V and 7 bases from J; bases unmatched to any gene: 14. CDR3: CASSYGIGTVAWQPQHF. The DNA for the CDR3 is TGTGCCAGCAGTTACGGAATAGGGACAGTTGCTTGGCAGCCCCAGCATTTT.

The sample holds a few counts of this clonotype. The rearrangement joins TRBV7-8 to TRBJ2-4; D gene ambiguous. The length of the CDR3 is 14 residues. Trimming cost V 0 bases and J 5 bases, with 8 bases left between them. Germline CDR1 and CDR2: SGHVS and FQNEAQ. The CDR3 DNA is TGTGCCAGCAGCTTAGCGGATAGCCAAAACATTCAGTACTTC. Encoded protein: CASSLADSQNIQYF.